These 25 T cell receptor beta chains were sequenced from one sample in a study of control samples from healthy donors and cancer patients. The protocol was immunoSEQ multiplex PCR, while the TCRdb copy is restricted to in-frame clones and leaves out a portion. In the table there are more than 100,000 clones, around 89% of which are singletons. Sequencing was carried out using blood. These receptor sequences come from a man aged 35 to 55 in good health.

The chain is built from TRBV10-1 and TRBJ1-1; possible D gene TRBD1, 5 bases. Trimming took off 6 bases at V and 6 bases at J, with 23 bases between the two ends. Germline V gives CDR1 WNHNN, CDR2 SYGVQD (reference sequence). This CDR3 has 16 amino acids. The DNA of the CDR3 is TGCGCCAGCAGCCCAAGCCGGACAATCGAGGTCGCTGAAGCTTTCTTT. Translation: CASSPSRTIEVAEAFF.

The V call is TRBV25-1, the J call TRBJ1-6; D ambiguous. Trimming cost V 3 bases and J 10 bases, with 16 bases left between them. Germline V gives CDR1 MGHDK, CDR2 SYGVNS. The CDR3 runs to 15 residues. The CDR3 sequence: CASSDLEDAKSPLHF. For the CDR3, the DNA is TGTGCCAGCAGTGATTTGGAGGATGCTAAATCACCCCTCCACTTT.

This chain joins TRBV2 and TRBJ2-7; D unclear. Germline V gene lookup returns CDR1 SNHLY and CDR2 FYNNEI. Trimming pared 7 bases from V and 3 bases from J, leaving 13 bases between. The CDR3 consists of 13 residues. The CDR3 sequence: CASKGWALYEQYF. In nucleotides, the CDR3 is TGTGCCAGCAAGGGCTGGGCACTCTACGAGCAGTACTTC.

This chain links TRBV13 with TRBJ2-7; 9 bases line up with TRBD2. This CDR3 spans 15 amino acids. Germline V gene lookup returns CDR1 PRHDT and CDR2 FYEKMQ (reference sequence). V shed 5 bases and J 6 bases; nucleotides not matched to a gene: 11. The CDR3 DNA follows: TGTGCCAGCAGCGCCCAGCGCGCGGGGGGGCCCGAGCAGTACTTC. It codes for CASSAQRAGGPEQYF.

This clone was counted only a few times. This sequence joins TRBV4-1 and TRBJ2-7; the D is unclear. The CDR3 runs to 13 residues. The V gene's germline CDR1 is MGHRA and CDR2 YSYEKL. V lost 4 bases to trimming and J lost 2 bases, with 9 bases between them. The CDR3 loop is CASSLGNTYEQYF. The CDR3 DNA sequence: TGCGCCAGCAGCCTCGGAAACACCTACGAGCAGTACTTC.

This clone was picked up a small number of times. This chain connects TRBV6-4 to TRBJ2-1; D unresolved. Germline CDR1 and CDR2: MRHNA and SNTAGT. CDR3 length: 14 amino acids. Between the trimmed V and J ends, which lost 5 bases and 1 base, there was a span of 9 bases. CDR3 sequence reads: CASSSTSSYNEQFF. The CDR3 DNA reads as TGTGCCAGCAGTTCTACGTCTTCCTACAATGAGCAGTTCTTC.

CDR3 nucleotide sequence: TGTGCCAGTAGTATAGTAGGGGACAATCAGCCCCAGCATTTT. This gives the protein CASSIVGDNQPQHF. This rearrangement joins TRBV19 to TRBJ1-5; TRBD1 is a possible D gene (5 bases). Per the germline V gene, CDR1 is LNHDA and CDR2 is SQIVND (reference sequence). The CDR3 is 14 amino acids. V shed 1 base and J shed 3 bases, with 7 bases lying between them.

Notes on this clone: The junction departs from the called germline gene at one end, perhaps through a read error. The chain recombines TRBV11-2 with TRBJ1-6, with D unclear. CDR3 length: 12 residues. Germline CDR1 reads SGHAT; CDR2 reads FQNNGV. CDR3 nucleotide sequence: TGTGCCAGCAGTTCCTTTAATTCACCCCTCCACTTT. This codes for CASSSFNSPLHF.

This sequence joins TRBV9 and TRBJ1-5; TRBD1 is a possible D gene (6 bases). The CDR3 covers 16 residues. With 3 bases removed from V and 0 bases from J, the gap between germline ends came to 13 bases. Per germline, CDR1 SGDLS and CDR2 YYNGEE. This CDR3 is CASSGGASLSNQPQHF. CDR3 coding DNA: TGTGCCAGCAGCGGGGGGGCTAGCCTTAGCAATCAGCCCCAGCATTTT.

The chain links TRBV11-3 to TRBJ2-3; D not resolved. The CDR3 sequence is 16 residues long. V was clipped by 5 bases and J by 5 bases, with 20 bases between them. Germline V lookup: CDR1 SGHNT, CDR2 YENEEA. CDR3 nucleotide sequence: TGTGCCAGCAGCCGGCGAACCTCACTTCGTGGAGATACGCAGTATTTT. Translated, it gives CASSRRTSLRGDTQYF.

The chain carries TRBV6-6 and TRBJ1-5, with D possibly matching TRBD1 (6 bases). Trimming took 6 bases from V and 3 from J, leaving 15 bases between them. The CDR3 runs to 15 residues. Germline loops: CDR1 MNHNY, CDR2 SVGAGI (reference sequence). The CDR3 DNA follows: TGTGCCAGCAGGGATCTGGACAGCAACAATCAGCCCCAGCATTTT. It translates to CASRDLDSNNQPQHF.

This rearrangement joins TRBV29-1 to TRBJ2-5, with 10 bases lining up with TRBD2. Germline loops: CDR1 SQVTM, CDR2 ANQGSEA. V dropped 2 bases and J dropped 7; count of bases not matched to a gene: 16. The CDR3 is made up of 17 amino acids. The CDR3 spells CSVEFVLAGDALGTQYF. CDR3 sequence (DNA): TGCAGCGTTGAATTCGTCCTAGCGGGGGATGCCCTTGGGACCCAGTACTTC.

V gene TRBV3-1 (or the pseudogene TRBV3-2) combines with J gene TRBJ1-6; D uncertain. Trimming shortened V by 0 bases and J by 5 bases, and 20 bases separated the two germline ends. This CDR3 region has 19 residues. Germline V gene lookup returns CDR1 LGHDT and CDR2 YNNKEL (reference sequence). CDR3 nucleotide sequence: TGTGCCAGCAGCCAAGATCGGGCTTACGCCCGCCGGGATAATTCACCCCTCCACTTT. It codes for CASSQDRAYARRDNSPLHF.

This clone has only one observation. The CDR3 sequence: CASSAPEGYTIYF. CDR3 coding DNA: TGTGCCAGCAGCGCCCCCGAGGGTTACACCATATATTTT. The chain has TRBV21-1 and TRBJ1-3. TRBV21-1 is designated a pseudogene. The CDR3 runs to 13 residues.

This chain uses TRBV12-3 or TRBV12-4 with TRBJ2-7; no definite D call. V shed 1 base and J shed 5 bases, with 6 bases lying between them. The CDR3 has 12 residues. This CDR3 is CASSLVGNEQYF. CDR3 coding DNA: TGTGCCAGCAGTTTAGTGGGGAACGAGCAGTACTTC.

V is TRBV7-2 and J is TRBJ2-7; no clear D gene. The CDR3 consists of 15 residues. Germline assignment: CDR1 SGHTA and CDR2 FQGNSA. V lost 1 base to trimming and J lost 2 bases, with 12 bases between them. The CDR3 loop reads CASSLERSMTYEQYF. The CDR3 nucleotides are TGTGCCAGCAGCTTAGAGAGAAGCATGACCTACGAGCAGTACTTC.

CDR3 sequence (DNA): TGTGCCAGTTCCCAGGGAGGGGACAATCAGCCCCAGCATTTT. Translation gives CASSQGGDNQPQHF. V gene TRBV9 combines with J gene TRBJ1-5; D may be TRBD1 (5 bases). Germline values: CDR1 SGDLS, CDR2 YYNGEE. The CDR3 contains 14 residues. The ends were cut back, 8 bases at V and 3 bases at J, with 15 bases in the middle.

The rearrangement joins TRBV18 to TRBJ1-2; the D gene is possibly TRBD1 (5 bases). This CDR3 contains 15 residues. Trimming took 6 bases from V and 5 from J, leaving 19 bases between them. The germline CDR1 and CDR2 sequences are KGHSH and LQKENI. The CDR3 loop is CASSPTDSTNYGYTF. Here the CDR3 DNA reads TGTGCCAGCTCCCCCACCGACAGTACCAATTATGGCTACACCTTC.

This sequence joins TRBV18 and TRBJ2-7; D might be TRBD1 or TRBD2, each matching 6 bases. This CDR3 spans 18 amino acids. CDR1 and CDR2 from the germline V gene are KGHSH and LQKENI. V lost 3 bases, J lost 3 bases, and 24 bases lay in between. Written as DNA, the CDR3 is TGTGCCAGCTCACCTACCCGAATCACGGGGGCCTCAGGCTACGAGCAGTACTTC. This translates into CASSPTRITGASGYEQYF.

The rearrangement links TRBV18 to TRBJ2-2; 11 positions match TRBD2. The CDR3 is 18 amino acids. The junction had 6 bases not matched to a gene; V was cut back by 3 bases and J by 0 bases. Germline V gene sequence: CDR1 KGHSH, CDR2 LQKENI. Here the CDR3 reads CASSPLTSGVANTGELFF. Here the CDR3 DNA reads TGTGCCAGCTCACCCTTGACTAGCGGGGTCGCGAACACCGGGGAGCTGTTTTTT.

The rearrangement uses TRBV7-9 and TRBJ2-2; tentatively, D is TRBD2 (5 bases). Between the trimmed V and J ends, which lost 1 base and 0 bases, there was a span of 6 bases. CDR3 length: 15 residues. Per germline, CDR1 SEHNR and CDR2 FQNEAQ (reference sequence). For the CDR3, the DNA is TGTGCCAGCAGCTTAGAAGCGGCGAACACCGGGGAGCTGTTTTTT. Translation gives CASSLEAANTGELFF. Looking up the rest from reference TRBV7-9 and TRBJ2-2 gives the full variable domain: DTGVSQNPRHKITKRGQNVTFRCDPISEHNRLYWYRQTLGQGPEFLTYFQNEAQLEKSRLLSDRFSAERPKGSFSTLEIQRTEQGDSAMYLCASSLEAANTGELFFGEGSRLTVL.

The chain has TRBV24-1 and TRBJ1-1, with D possibly matching TRBD1 (6 bases). Germline V CDR1 and CDR2: KGHDR, SFDVKD. Trimming took 9 bases from V and 2 from J, leaving 12 bases between them. The CDR3 is 13 amino acids. In DNA form, the CDR3 reads TGTGCCACCCAGCCGGGACAAAACACTGAAGCTTTCTTT. Protein product: CATQPGQNTEAFF.

This clone has ten or more counts. CDR3 sequence reads: CASSSAGNTIYF. The DNA for the CDR3 is TGTGCCAGCAGTTCTGCTGGAAACACCATATATTTT. V usage is TRBV12-3 or TRBV12-4 and J usage is TRBJ1-3; D remains ambiguous. The CDR3 has 12 residues. V lost 4 bases to trimming and J lost 2 bases, with 3 bases between them.

This chain links TRBV27 with TRBJ1-4, with 10 bases that match TRBD1. V shed 5 bases, J shed 4 bases, and the junction held 7 bases outside the gene matches. The CDR3 extends over 16 amino acids. The germline V gene has CDR1 MNHEY and CDR2 SMNVEV (reference sequence). This chain's CDR3 is CASSKGQGTFNEKLFF. Here the CDR3 DNA reads TGTGCCAGCAGTAAGGGACAGGGGACCTTTAATGAAAAACTGTTTTTT.

The genes are TRBV20-1 and TRBJ2-3; D uncertain. Germline lookup yields CDR1 DFQATT and CDR2 SNEGSKA (reference sequence). Trimming left V 5 bases short and J 7 bases short, with 10 bases between. The CDR3 consists of 11 residues. CDR3 region: CSAPLEYTQYF. In DNA, the CDR3 is TGCAGTGCTCCCCTCGAGTATACGCAGTATTTT.